One sample yielded the 9 T cell receptor beta chains listed below, sequenced in a study of cytomegalovirus exposure and HLA in healthy donors. In the PCR, 60 Vbeta and 13 Jbeta primers were used. Measured with immunoSEQ multiplex PCR; TCRdb has only the in-frame clones, and not every one. The table has 95,000 to 150,000 clones, about three quarters seen once. Sequenced sample: PBMCs. These TCRs come from a female donor in good health and CMV-seronegative.

A few counts support this clone. The chain is built from TRBV7-9 and TRBJ1-1; D is possibly TRBD1 (5 bases). V dropped 1 base and J dropped 10 bases, with 13 bases sitting between them. The CDR3 has 13 amino acids. CDR1 is SEHNR and CDR2 is FQNEAQ in the germline V gene (reference sequence). This CDR3 is CASSLGLGLRAFF. The CDR3 DNA follows: TGTGCCAGCAGCTTAGGCCTGGGACTGAGAGCTTTCTTT.

The rearrangement joins TRBV6-1 to TRBJ1-2; 7 nucleotides line up with TRBD1. The CDR3 is 16 amino acids. Trimming at V came to 0 bases and at J to 8 bases, leaving 12 bases not matched to a gene. Germline V lookup: CDR1 MNHNS, CDR2 SASEGT. The CDR3 sequence: CASSEAPGQSTGGYTF. Here the CDR3 DNA reads TGTGCCAGCAGTGAAGCACCGGGACAGAGTACGGGGGGCTACACCTTC.

The V and J genes are TRBV5-3 and TRBJ1-2, with 8 bases identical to TRBD1. TRBV5-3 is classed as an ORF, of uncertain function. The junction had 6 bases not matched to a gene; V was cut back by 4 bases and J by 7 bases. This CDR3 contains 13 residues. The CDR3 protein is CARSIGTGSGYTF. DNA of the CDR3: TGTGCCAGAAGCATCGGGACAGGTAGTGGCTACACCTTC.

This chain uses TRBV5-5 with TRBJ2-3; perhaps TRBD1 as D (5 bases). Per germline, CDR1 SGHKS and CDR2 YYEKEE (reference sequence). V lost 3 bases and J lost 5, with 7 bases in between. This CDR3 contains 12 residues. CDR3 nucleotide sequence: TGTGCCAGCAGCTCCGACAGAGATACGCAGTATTTT. This encodes CASSSDRDTQYF.

CDR3 in DNA: TGTGCTAGTGGTCTAGACAGGGGGAATTCACCCCTCCACTTT. Its translation is CASGLDRGNSPLHF. This rearrangement joins TRBV12-5 to TRBJ1-6; TRBD1 agrees at 9 bases. The CDR3 extends over 14 amino acids. Looked up from germline, CDR1 is LGHNT and CDR2 is FRNRAP. V lost 5 bases, J lost 7 bases, and 3 bases stayed unmatched.

This clone was observed a handful of times. V gene TRBV19 combines with J gene TRBJ2-3; possibly TRBD1 for D (5 bases). Trimming shortened V by 3 bases and J by 2 bases, and 9 bases separated the two germline ends. Germline loops: CDR1 LNHDA, CDR2 SQIVND (reference sequence). The CDR3 is 14 amino acids. The CDR3 sequence is CASSMRQSTDTQYF. The CDR3 DNA reads TGTGCCAGTAGTATGCGACAGTCCACAGATACGCAGTATTTT.

The rearrangement links TRBV2 to TRBJ2-1; 14 positions match TRBD2. Trimming took 6 bases from V and 6 from J; bases not matched to a gene: 13. There are 18 residues in the CDR3. Germline CDR1 reads SNHLY; CDR2 reads FYNNEI. In DNA form, the CDR3 reads TGTGCCAGCAGACCTGAACCGGGACTAGCGGGAGCCCTCAATGAGCAGTTCTTC. Encoded protein: CASRPEPGLAGALNEQFF.

This clone was seen more than once but under ten times. The rearrangement uses TRBV10-3 and TRBJ2-7; tentative D call: TRBD1 (6 bases). The CDR3 is 17 residues long. Trimming stripped 2 bases from V and 2 bases from J, with 19 bases between. In germline, CDR1 is ENHRY, CDR2 SYGVKD. The DNA for the CDR3 is TGTGCCATCAGTGAGGACCTAACAGGGCCGCATGCCTACGAGCAGTACTTC. Translating it yields CAISEDLTGPHAYEQYF.

This chain's CDR3 is CASSKDKNSYEQYF. CDR3 DNA sequence: TGCGCCAGCAGCAAGGACAAGAACTCCTACGAGCAGTACTTC. The chain joins TRBV5-1 to TRBJ2-7; D possibly corresponds to TRBD1 (5 bases). V lost 4 bases and J lost 0, with 11 bases in between. Per the germline V gene, CDR1 is SGHRS and CDR2 is YFSETQ. CDR3 size: 14 residues.